Sequencing of this TCR beta chain was carried out in a study of T-cell memory formation after mild COVID-19. On the study more broadly: Among the donors, TCR clusters were largely specific to each donor.

General study points: Pre-infection memory harbored some responding clones, suggesting cross-reactive memory joined. CD4/CD8 balance characterized clones contracting day 15 to 85, and CD4+ skew characterized later expanders.

About this clonotype itself: Its antigen is unidentified.

Constant-segment-primed 5'RACE gave TCR alpha and TCR beta cDNA libraries with sample barcodes and UMIs. TCRdb re-called the 5' RACE reads with MiXCR, one entry per CDR3 protein. This sample has 580,000 or so distinct CDR3 sequences; around 16% occur once, and the top ten carry about 8.1%. This CDR3 region has 17 residues. CDR1 is LGHNA and CDR2 is YNFKEQ in the germline V gene. V was cut by 1 base and J by 0 bases, with 15 bases left in between. The source material was PBMCs or a T cell subset sorted from them (not recorded which). The sequence derives from an adult woman who had mild COVID-19 (a few samples of this study predate the infection). Cell type and time point are not known. The rearrangement joins TRBV4-2 to TRBJ1-2; D ambiguous. The CDR3 loop reads CASSQVSRQDANYGYTF. CDR3 nucleotide sequence: TGTGCCAGCAGCCAAGTGTCTCGGCAGGACGCTAACTATGGCTACACCTTC.